Described below is a single TCR beta chain sequence and its context. Antigen: not known. This sample is part of a study of T-cell memory formation after mild COVID-19. Study context: Most TCR clusters belonged to a single donor. Study-level results: Nothing confirmed that second-wave clones peaking on day 37 were specific for SARS-CoV-2. Clones which contracted sat mainly in CM and EM if CD4+, and in EMRA if CD8+.

TCR alpha and TCR beta cDNA libraries with sample barcodes and UMIs came from 5'RACE using constant-segment primers. TCRdb re-analysed the 5' RACE reads in MiXCR, keeping a single row per CDR3 protein. The repertoire holds about 430,000 distinct CDR3 sequences, with 18% as singletons. This CDR3 spans 17 amino acids. Unmatched junction bases numbered 8, after V lost 4 bases and J lost 3 bases. CDR1 and CDR2 from the germline V gene are SGHDN and FVKESK. The source of this sequence is a man between 18 and 35 years old who had mild COVID-19 (a few samples of this study predate the infection). Cell type and time point are not known. Sequenced material: PBMCs or a T cell subset sorted from them (not recorded which). J is TRBJ2-3 and V is TRBV14; 12 bases agree with TRBD2. CDR3 loop: CASSLPGLAGMTDTQYF. For the CDR3, the DNA is TGTGCCAGCAGCCTCCCAGGACTAGCGGGGATGACAGATACGCAGTATTTT.